The rows below give T cell receptor beta chains drawn from one sample of a study of molecular identifiers for immune sequencing clone quantification. TCRdb redid the calling of the PCR reads with MiXCR, one entry per CDR3 protein. The table lists tens of thousands of distinct CDR3 sequences, approximately 26% of them singletons, with 1.9% in the top ten. The specimen sequenced was naive CD8+ T cells from blood, with Jurkat cell RNA spiked in. These receptors came from a human donor in good health. Some libraries in this study had Jurkat cell RNA spiked in. Each CDR3 is given with its conserved first and last residue. The order of the fields is clone size, J gene, V gene, CDR3 protein. Not all rows give a size; the values are once, few, many and, for expanded clones, a class.

many	TRBJ2-2	TRBV24-1	CATSDLDSGTLFGELFF
few	TRBJ2-1	TRBV4-3	CASSQERAGFGFYNEQFF
many	TRBJ2-7	TRBV4-3	CASSQDGGEQYF
many	TRBJ2-3	TRBV27	CASSRTPYTDTQYF
few	TRBJ2-2	TRBV21-1	CASSKVTSGTGELFF
many	TRBJ2-3	TRBV5-1	CASSLENTDTQYF
many	TRBJ2-1	TRBV18	CASSPGDRVSYNEQFF
few	TRBJ2-3	TRBV2	CASNPRDSTDTQYF
many	TRBJ2-1	TRBV6-5	CASSPSGSYNEQFF
-	TRBJ1-5	TRBV12-3/TRBV12-4	CASSLAQGEPQHF
many	TRBJ1-1	TRBV20-1	CSARDRMGPNTEAFF
many	TRBJ2-2	TRBV6-2/TRBV6-3	CATSRGANTGELFF
many	TRBJ2-1	TRBV13	CASSFSGAQFF
many	TRBJ2-1	TRBV27	CASSLSGSPWDEQFF
many	TRBJ2-5	TRBV7-9	CASSQTVSRTEKTQYF
few	TRBJ2-3	TRBV7-6	CASSLTAAGSGGDTQYF
-	TRBJ2-5	TRBV5-1	CASSLGQGRLETQYF
few	TRBJ1-1	TRBV6-2/TRBV6-3	CASSYKRDSLLETEAFF
-	TRBJ2-7	TRBV5-1	CASSSRIIPYEQYF
many	TRBJ2-3	TRBV7-2	CASTLAGGRKDTQYF
-	TRBJ1-4	TRBV19	CASSVWAIGNEKLLF
many	TRBJ2-1	TRBV24-1	CATSDFMGEQFF
many	TRBJ2-1	TRBV29-1	CSPRLATYNEQFF
-	TRBJ2-7	TRBV4-1	CASSPDRGGTYEQYF
many	TRBJ2-7	TRBV28	CASSQRTAPYEQYF
-	TRBJ1-2	TRBV12-3/TRBV12-4	CASSPGPYGYTF
-	TRBJ2-2	TRBV5-5	CASSFGGSGTEPNTGELFF
many	TRBJ1-5	TRBV20-1	CSAEGTANQPQHF
many	TRBJ2-1	TRBV15	CATSRALGSYNEQFF
few	TRBJ1-4	TRBV5-6	CASSLGDRANEKLFF
many	TRBJ1-5	TRBV30	CAWSYDSSNQPQHF
many	TRBJ2-7	TRBV6-2/TRBV6-3	CASRKRGETVYEQYF